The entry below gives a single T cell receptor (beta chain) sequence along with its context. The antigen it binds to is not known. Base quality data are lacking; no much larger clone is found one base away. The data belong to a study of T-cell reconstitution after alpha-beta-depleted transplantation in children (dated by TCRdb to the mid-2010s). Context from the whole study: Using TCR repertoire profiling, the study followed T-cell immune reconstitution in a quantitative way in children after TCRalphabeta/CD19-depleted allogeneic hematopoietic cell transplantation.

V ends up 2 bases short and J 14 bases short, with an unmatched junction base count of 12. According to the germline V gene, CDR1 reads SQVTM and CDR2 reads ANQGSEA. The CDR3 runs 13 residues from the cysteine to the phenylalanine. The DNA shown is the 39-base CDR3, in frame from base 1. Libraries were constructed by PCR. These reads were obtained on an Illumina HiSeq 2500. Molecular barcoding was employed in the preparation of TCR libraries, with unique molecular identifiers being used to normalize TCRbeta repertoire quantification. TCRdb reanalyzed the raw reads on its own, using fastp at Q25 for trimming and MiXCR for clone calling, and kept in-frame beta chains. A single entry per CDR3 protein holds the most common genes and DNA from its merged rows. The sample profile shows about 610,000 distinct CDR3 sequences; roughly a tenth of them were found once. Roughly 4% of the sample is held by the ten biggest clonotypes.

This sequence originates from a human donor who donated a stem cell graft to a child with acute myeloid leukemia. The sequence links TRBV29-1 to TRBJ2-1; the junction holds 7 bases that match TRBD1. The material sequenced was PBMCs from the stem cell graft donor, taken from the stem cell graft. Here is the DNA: TGCAGCGTTGAACGATCTACAGGGGAAGAGGAGTTCTTC. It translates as CSVERSTGEEEFF.